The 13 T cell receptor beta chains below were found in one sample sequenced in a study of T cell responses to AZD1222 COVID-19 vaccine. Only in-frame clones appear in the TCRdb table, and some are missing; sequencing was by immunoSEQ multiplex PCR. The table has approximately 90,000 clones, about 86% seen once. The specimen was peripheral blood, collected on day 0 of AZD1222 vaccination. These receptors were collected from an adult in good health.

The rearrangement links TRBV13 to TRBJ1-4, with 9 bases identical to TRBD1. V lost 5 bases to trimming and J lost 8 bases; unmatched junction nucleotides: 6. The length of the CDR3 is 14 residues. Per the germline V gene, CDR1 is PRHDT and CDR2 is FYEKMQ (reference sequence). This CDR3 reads CASSRDRAQEKLFF. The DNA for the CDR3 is TGTGCCAGCAGCCGGGACAGGGCCCAAGAAAAACTGTTTTTT.

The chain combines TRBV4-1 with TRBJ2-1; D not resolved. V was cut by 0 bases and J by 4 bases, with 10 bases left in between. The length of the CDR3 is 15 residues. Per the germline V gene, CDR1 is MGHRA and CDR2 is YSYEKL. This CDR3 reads CASSQEGNQYNEQFF. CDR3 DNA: TGCGCCAGCAGCCAAGAAGGGAACCAATACAATGAGCAGTTCTTC.

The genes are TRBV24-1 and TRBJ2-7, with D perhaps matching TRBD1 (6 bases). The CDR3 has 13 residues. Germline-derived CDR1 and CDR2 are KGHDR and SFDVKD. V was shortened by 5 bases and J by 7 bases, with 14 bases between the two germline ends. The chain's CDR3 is CATSAQGRGEQYF. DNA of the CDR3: TGTGCCACCAGTGCCCAGGGTAGGGGGGAGCAGTACTTC.

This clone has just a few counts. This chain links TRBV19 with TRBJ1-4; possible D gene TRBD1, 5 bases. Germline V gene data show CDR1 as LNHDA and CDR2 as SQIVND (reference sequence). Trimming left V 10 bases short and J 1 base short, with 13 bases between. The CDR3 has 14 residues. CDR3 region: CATADQGTNEKLFF. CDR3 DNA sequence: TGTGCCACCGCGGACCAGGGAACTAATGAAAAACTGTTTTTT.

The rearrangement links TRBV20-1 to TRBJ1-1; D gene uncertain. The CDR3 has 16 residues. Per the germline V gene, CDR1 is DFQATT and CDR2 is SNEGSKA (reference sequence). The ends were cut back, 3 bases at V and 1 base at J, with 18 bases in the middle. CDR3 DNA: TGCAGTGCTAGTCCCACCATATCGCCGTGGAACACTGAAGCTTTCTTT. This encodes CSASPTISPWNTEAFF.

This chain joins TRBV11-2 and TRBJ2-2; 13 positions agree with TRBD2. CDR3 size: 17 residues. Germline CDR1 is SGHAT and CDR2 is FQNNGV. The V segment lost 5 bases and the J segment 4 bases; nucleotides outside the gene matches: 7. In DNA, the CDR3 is TGTGCCAGCAGCCCCCGGACTAGCGGGGGCCGCACCGGGGAGCTGTTTTTT. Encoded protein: CASSPRTSGGRTGELFF.

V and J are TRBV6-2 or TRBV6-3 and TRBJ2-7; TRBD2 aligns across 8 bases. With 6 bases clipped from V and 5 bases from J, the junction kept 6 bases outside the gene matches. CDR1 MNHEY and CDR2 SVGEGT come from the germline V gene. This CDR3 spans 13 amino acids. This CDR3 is CASSPGGADEQYF. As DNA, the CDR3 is TGTGCCAGCAGCCCCGGGGGGGCGGACGAGCAGTACTTC.

CDR3 residues: CASSELENTEAFF. CDR3 nucleotide sequence: TGCGCCAGCAGTGAATTGGAGAACACTGAAGCTTTCTTT. This chain uses TRBV10-1 with TRBJ1-1; D gene ambiguous. Germline-derived CDR1 and CDR2 are WNHNN and SYGVQD (reference sequence). The CDR3 spans 13 residues. V was clipped by 3 bases and J by 1 base, with 6 bases between them.

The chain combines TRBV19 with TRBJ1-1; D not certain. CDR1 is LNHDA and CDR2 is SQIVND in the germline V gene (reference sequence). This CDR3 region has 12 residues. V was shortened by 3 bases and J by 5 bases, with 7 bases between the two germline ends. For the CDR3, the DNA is TGTGCCAGTAGTATTACGAGTACTGAAGCTTTCTTT. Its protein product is CASSITSTEAFF.

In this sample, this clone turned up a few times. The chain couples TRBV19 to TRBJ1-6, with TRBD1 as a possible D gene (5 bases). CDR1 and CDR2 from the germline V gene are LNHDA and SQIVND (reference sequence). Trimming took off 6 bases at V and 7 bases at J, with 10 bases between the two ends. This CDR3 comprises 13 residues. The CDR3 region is CASSPQGNSPLHF. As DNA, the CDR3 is TGTGCCAGTAGCCCTCAGGGAAATTCACCCCTCCACTTT.

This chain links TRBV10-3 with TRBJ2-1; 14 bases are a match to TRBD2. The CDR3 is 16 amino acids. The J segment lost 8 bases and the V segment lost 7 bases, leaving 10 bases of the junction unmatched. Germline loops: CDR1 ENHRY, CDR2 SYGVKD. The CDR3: CAITTGTSGRSDEQFF. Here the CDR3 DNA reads TGTGCCATCACCACCGGGACTAGCGGGAGAAGTGATGAGCAGTTCTTC.

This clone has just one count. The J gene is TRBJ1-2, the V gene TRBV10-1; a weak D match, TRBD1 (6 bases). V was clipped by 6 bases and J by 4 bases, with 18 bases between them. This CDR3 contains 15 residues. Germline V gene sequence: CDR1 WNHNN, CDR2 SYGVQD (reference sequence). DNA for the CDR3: TGCGCCAGCAGATGCCGTGGGGGGGCAGGCTATGGCTACACCTTC. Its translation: CASRCRGGAGYGYTF.

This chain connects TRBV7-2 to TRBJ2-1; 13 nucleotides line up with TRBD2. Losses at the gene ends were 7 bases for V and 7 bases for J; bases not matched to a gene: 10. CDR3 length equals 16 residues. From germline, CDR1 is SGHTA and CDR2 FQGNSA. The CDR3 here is CASNPMVLAGGNEQFF. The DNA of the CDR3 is TGTGCCAGCAACCCCATGGTACTAGCGGGAGGGAATGAGCAGTTCTTC. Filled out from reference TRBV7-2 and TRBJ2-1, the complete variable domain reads GAGVSQSPSNKVTEKGKDVELRCDPISGHTALYWYRQSLGQGLEFLIYFQGNSAPDKSGLPSDRFSAERTGGSVSTLTIQRTQQEDSAVYLCASNPMVLAGGNEQFFGPGTRLTVL.